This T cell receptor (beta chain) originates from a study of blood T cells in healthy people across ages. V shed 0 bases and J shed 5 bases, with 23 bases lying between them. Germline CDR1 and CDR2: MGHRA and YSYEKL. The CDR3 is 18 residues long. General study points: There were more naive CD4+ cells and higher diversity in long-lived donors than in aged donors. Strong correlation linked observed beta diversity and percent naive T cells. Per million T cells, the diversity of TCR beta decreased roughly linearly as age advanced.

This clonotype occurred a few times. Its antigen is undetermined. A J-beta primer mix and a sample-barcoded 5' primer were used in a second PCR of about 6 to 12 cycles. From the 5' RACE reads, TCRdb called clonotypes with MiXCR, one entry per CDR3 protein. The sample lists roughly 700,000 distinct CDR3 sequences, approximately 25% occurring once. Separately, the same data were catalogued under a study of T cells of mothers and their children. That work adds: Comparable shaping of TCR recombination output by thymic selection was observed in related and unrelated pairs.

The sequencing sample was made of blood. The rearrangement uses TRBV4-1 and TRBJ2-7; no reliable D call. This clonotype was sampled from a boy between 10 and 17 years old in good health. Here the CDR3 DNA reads TGCGCCAGCAGCCAAGAATCGGTCGAGGCCGGAGTCTTGGACGAGCAGTACTTC. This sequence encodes CASSQESVEAGVLDEQYF.